The next 22 T cell receptor beta chains were all read from a single sample in a study of T cell repertoires in cytomegalovirus infection. TCRdb re-derived calls from the reads in MiXCR, one entry per CDR3 protein. Found here are around 250,000 distinct CDR3 sequences, approximately 15% of them singletons; the top ten hold approximately 51%. The sequencing sample was made of CD8+ T cells from PBMCs. These receptors were collected from a human donor in good health (CMV status not recorded). Some clones in this sample may be carry-over from other donors' samples.

This clonotype was detected many times. The chain employs TRBV28 and TRBJ2-3, with TRBD2 matching over 7 bases. Per the germline V gene, CDR1 is MDHEN and CDR2 is SYDVKM. The CDR3 runs to 16 residues. Trimming at V came to 7 bases and at J to 1 base, leaving 11 bases not matched to a gene. CDR3 sequence reads: CASTLGRGSRTDTQYF. For the CDR3, the DNA is TGTGCCAGCACCCTTGGGCGGGGGAGTCGCACAGATACGCAGTATTTT.

There are a few counts of this clonotype. The rearrangement links TRBV5-6 to TRBJ1-1, with D perhaps TRBD1 (6 bases). Per the germline V gene, CDR1 is SGHDT and CDR2 is YYEEEE. The CDR3 has 15 residues. Between the trimmed V and J ends, which lost 3 bases and 0 bases, there was a span of 12 bases. CDR3 loop: CASSWAGHLNTEAFF. CDR3 coding DNA: TGTGCCAGCAGCTGGGCGGGACACCTGAACACTGAAGCTTTCTTT.

This clonotype was counted only a few times. The chain has TRBV12-5 and TRBJ2-2; D gene unclear. The germline CDR1 and CDR2 sequences are LGHNT and FRNRAP. CDR3 length equals 14 residues. V shed 3 bases and J shed 3 bases, with 8 bases lying between them. In nucleotides, the CDR3 is TGTGCTAGTGGTTTCGGTTTAGACACCGGGGAGCTGTTTTTT. Amino acids: CASGFGLDTGELFF.

The V gene is TRBV6-5, the J gene TRBJ2-3, with a possible D match to TRBD2 (5 bases). Germline loops: CDR1 MNHEY, CDR2 SVGAGI. The CDR3 has 15 amino acids. The V gene lost 2 bases and the J gene lost 2 bases, with 11 bases spanning the gap. In nucleotides, the CDR3 is TGTGCCAGCAGTTACCGATCGGACTCCACAGATACGCAGTATTTT. Encoded protein: CASSYRSDSTDTQYF.

The sample holds a few counts of this clonotype. V and J are TRBV6-6 and TRBJ1-1; D is perhaps TRBD1 (6 bases). Germline V gives CDR1 MNHNY, CDR2 SVGAGI (reference sequence). CDR3 size: 15 residues. Trimming took 3 bases from V and 0 from J, leaving 11 bases between them. The CDR3 is CASSYGQGMNTEAFF. In DNA, the CDR3 is TGTGCCAGCAGTTATGGTCAGGGGATGAACACTGAAGCTTTCTTT.

This clonotype was seen at least ten times. The J gene is TRBJ2-7, the V gene TRBV7-6; D might be TRBD2 (6 bases). The CDR3 contains 18 residues. CDR1 and CDR2 from the germline V gene are SGHVS and FNYEAQ. Trimming left V 0 bases short and J 2 bases short, with 20 bases between. The CDR3 reads CASSLASLPGREAYEQYF. The DNA for the CDR3 is TGTGCCAGCAGCTTAGCCTCACTTCCAGGCAGGGAGGCCTACGAGCAGTACTTC.

In its sample, this clonotype was seen many times. J is TRBJ1-1 and V is TRBV7-9, with TRBD1 identical over 7 bases. CDR3 length: 15 residues. Germline loops: CDR1 SEHNR, CDR2 FQNEAQ (reference sequence). V was pared by 5 bases and J by 0 bases, with 6 bases of the junction left unmatched. The CDR3 loop reads CASSGPTGMNTEAFF. The CDR3 DNA is TGTGCCAGCAGCGGACCGACAGGGATGAACACTGAAGCTTTCTTT.

The chain carries TRBV29-1 and TRBJ2-7; D is perhaps TRBD1 or TRBD2 (5 bases each). Germline-derived CDR1 and CDR2 are SQVTM and ANQGSEA. The CDR3 is made up of 13 amino acids. The ends were cut back, 7 bases at V and 1 base at J, with 14 bases in the middle. The CDR3 nucleotides are TGCAGCGGCCGGGACCCTGAGTCCTACGAGCAGTACTTC. This translates into CSGRDPESYEQYF.

This clonotype was counted at least ten times. The chain employs TRBV2 and TRBJ1-6; possibly TRBD1 for D (5 bases). This CDR3 spans 14 amino acids. Trimming removed 7 bases from V and 3 bases from J, with 10 bases in between. Germline-derived CDR1 and CDR2 are SNHLY and FYNNEI. The DNA of the CDR3 is TGTGCCAGCAAATGGGGGGACTATAATTCACCCCTCCACTTT. It specifies CASKWGDYNSPLHF.

This clonotype was seen at least ten times. V usage is TRBV7-8 and J usage is TRBJ2-1; TRBD1 is a possible D gene (7 bases). From germline, CDR1 is SGHVS and CDR2 FQNEAQ. V shed 5 bases and J shed 15 bases, with 23 bases lying between them. The CDR3 covers 14 residues. Here the CDR3 DNA reads TGTGCCAGCAGCCAAGGAGGGACAGACGAAGGGGTGTTCTTC. This sequence encodes CASSQGGTDEGVFF.

This clonotype was observed a few times. This sequence joins TRBV28 and TRBJ2-1, with 9 positions matching TRBD1. The CDR3 runs to 15 residues. Per germline, CDR1 MDHEN and CDR2 SYDVKM. Trimming took 6 bases from V and 7 from J; bases not matched to a gene: 10. CDR3 in amino acids: CASRPTGGLRNEQFF. DNA of the CDR3: TGTGCCAGCAGGCCAACAGGGGGCTTAAGGAATGAGCAGTTCTTC.

This clonotype was recorded a few times. V usage is TRBV7-9 and J usage is TRBJ2-2; D is possibly TRBD1 (5 bases). Trimming took off 2 bases at V and 5 bases at J, with 9 bases between the two ends. Germline V CDR1 and CDR2: SEHNR, FQNEAQ (reference sequence). This CDR3 spans 14 amino acids. The chain's CDR3 is CASSLSAGTGELFF. The CDR3 DNA sequence: TGTGCCAGCAGCTTAAGCGCAGGGACCGGGGAGCTGTTTTTT.

V is TRBV2 and J is TRBJ2-6, with 7 bases lining up with TRBD1. The CDR3 runs 21 residues. CDR1 is SNHLY, CDR2 FYNNEI, per germline. Trimming removed 8 bases from V and 0 bases from J; junction bases left unmatched: 22. The CDR3 DNA reads TGTGCCAGCTTAAGGGGGCGAGGACAGATGAGAGGGAACTCTGGGGCCAACGTCCTGACTTTC. Its translation: CASLRGRGQMRGNSGANVLTF.

The chain's CDR3 is CSVVAGEPTDTQYF. In DNA, the CDR3 is TGCAGCGTTGTGGCAGGGGAGCCAACAGATACGCAGTATTTT. The chain couples TRBV29-1 to TRBJ2-3, with TRBD1 as a possible D gene (6 bases). Trimming shortened V by 4 bases and J by 3 bases, and 14 bases separated the two germline ends. CDR1 and CDR2 from the germline V gene are SQVTM and ANQGSEA. The CDR3 has 14 amino acids.

In its sample, this clonotype was seen many times. DNA for the CDR3: TGCAGCGTGGATGGACTAGCGGGGTTTGAGCAGTTCTTC. Translating it yields CSVDGLAGFEQFF. The chain is built from TRBV29-1 and TRBJ2-1; 12 nucleotides line up with TRBD2. CDR3 length: 13 residues. Looked up from germline, CDR1 is SQVTM and CDR2 is ANQGSEA. V shed 6 bases, J shed 9 bases, and the junction held 6 bases outside the gene matches.

A few counts support this clonotype. The chain links TRBV4-1 to TRBJ2-6; no clear D. With 0 bases removed from V and 2 bases from J, the gap between germline ends came to 17 bases. Germline CDR1 reads MGHRA; CDR2 reads YSYEKL. The CDR3 loop spans 19 amino acids. CDR3 residues: CASSQEGYSPGTGANVLTF. CDR3 DNA sequence: TGCGCCAGCAGCCAAGAGGGGTACAGCCCAGGAACTGGGGCCAACGTCCTGACTTTC.

This clonotype occurred many times. The chain recombines TRBV7-2 with TRBJ2-2, with TRBD1 matching over 10 bases. The CDR3 sequence is 15 residues long. After removal of 5 bases from V and 5 bases from J, the junction contained 5 bases not matched to a gene. Germline V lookup: CDR1 SGHTA, CDR2 FQGNSA. The chain's CDR3 is CASSPGTGDTGELFF. As DNA, the CDR3 is TGTGCCAGCAGCCCCGGGACAGGGGATACCGGGGAGCTGTTTTTT.

This clonotype was counted ten times or more. This chain links TRBV7-8 with TRBJ2-1; TRBD2 agrees at 12 bases. Looked up from germline, CDR1 is SGHVS and CDR2 is FQNEAQ. Trimming removed 5 bases from V and 4 bases from J; junction bases left unmatched: 9. The CDR3 is made up of 17 amino acids. CDR3 in DNA: TGTGCCAGCAGCCCTAGGACTAGCGGGGCGTCGTACAATGAGCAGTTCTTC. Encoded protein: CASSPRTSGASYNEQFF.

This clonotype has only one observation. The rearrangement joins TRBV6-2 or TRBV6-3 to TRBJ2-1; possible D gene TRBD1, 6 bases. Germline V gene sequence: CDR1 MNHEY, CDR2 SVGEGT. The CDR3 sequence is 13 residues long. V lost 6 bases and J 9 bases, leaving 15 bases between the germline ends. CDR3 residues: CASSLTGRSEQFF. Here the CDR3 DNA reads TGTGCCAGCAGCTTGACAGGAAGGAGTGAGCAGTTCTTC.

This chain links TRBV27 with TRBJ2-3, with a tentative D call TRBD2 (7 bases). CDR1 and CDR2 from the germline V gene are MNHEY and SMNVEV (reference sequence). This CDR3 is 17 amino acids long. The V and J ends lost 4 bases and 2 bases respectively, with 19 bases between them. DNA of the CDR3: TGTGCCAGCAGTTCTCTCCAAACGGGGGGCTCCACAGATACGCAGTATTTT. Amino acids: CASSSLQTGGSTDTQYF.

The chain links TRBV19 to TRBJ1-5, with unresolved D. The CDR3 has 14 residues. The germline V gene encodes CDR1 LNHDA and CDR2 SQIVND (reference sequence). V was cut by 8 bases and J by 7 bases, with 18 bases left in between. As DNA, the CDR3 is TGTGCCAGTTTTTCAGGATTTGATTACCAGCCCCAGCATTTT. Its protein product is CASFSGFDYQPQHF.

This clonotype came up many times. This sequence joins TRBV27 and TRBJ2-1; tentative D call: TRBD1 (5 bases). Germline lookup yields CDR1 MNHEY and CDR2 SMNVEV (reference sequence). Trimming took off 2 bases at V and 4 bases at J, with 15 bases between the two ends. This CDR3 region has 16 residues. CDR3 nucleotides: TGTGCCAGCAGTTTAGGGTCAGGGTCCCTTTACAATGAGCAGTTCTTC. This translates into CASSLGSGSLYNEQFF.